The 22 T cell receptor beta chains presented below share a single source sample, sequenced in a study of blood T cell repertoires in COVID-19. Libraries were prepared by immunoSEQ multiplex PCR; TCRdb keeps only in-frame clonotypes and omits some of them. Here the sample spans tens of thousands of clones, around three quarters being singletons. The sequencing input was peripheral blood. The receptors were gathered from a woman between 50 and 59 years old with acute or convalescent COVID-19.

V is TRBV28 and J is TRBJ1-6; 10 nucleotides agree with TRBD1. Germline CDR1 and CDR2: MDHEN and SYDVKM. This CDR3 has 16 residues. V dropped 8 bases and J dropped 5; count of bases not matched to a gene: 9. In nucleotides, the CDR3 is TGTGCCAGCCGCTCCCCGGGACAGGGGAATAATTCACCCCTCCACTTT. Protein sequence: CASRSPGQGNNSPLHF.

This clone was found once. The rearrangement joins TRBV7-6 to TRBJ2-2; 10 positions agree with TRBD1. CDR3 length: 16 residues. The ends lost 7 bases at V and 5 bases at J; junction bases unmatched: 10. Germline V gene sequence: CDR1 SGHVS, CDR2 FNYEAQ. The CDR3: CASKRQGAFDTGELFF. The CDR3 nucleotides are TGTGCCAGCAAGAGACAGGGGGCGTTCGATACCGGGGAGCTGTTTTTT.

This chain links TRBV6-2 or TRBV6-3 with TRBJ1-1, with a possible D match to TRBD1 (6 bases). The V gene lost 4 bases and the J gene lost 8 bases, with 14 bases spanning the gap. Per the germline V gene, CDR1 is MNHEY and CDR2 is SVGEGT. The CDR3 is 13 amino acids. The CDR3 protein is CASSSQGESEAFF. The CDR3 region has the DNA TGTGCCAGCAGTTCACAGGGTGAGAGCGAAGCTTTCTTT.

J is TRBJ2-4 and V is TRBV24-1; 8 bases line up with TRBD1. Germline CDR1 KGHDR, CDR2 SFDVKD. The ends lost 9 bases at V and 1 base at J; junction bases unmatched: 7. The CDR3 totals 15 residues. The CDR3 here is CATPWTGLAKNIQYF. The CDR3 coding sequence is TGTGCCACCCCTTGGACAGGGTTGGCCAAAAACATTCAGTACTTC.

In this sample, this clone turned up once. This sequence joins TRBV27 and TRBJ2-2; D remains ambiguous. Trimming took off 6 bases at V and 2 bases at J, with 4 bases between the two ends. Germline V gene lookup returns CDR1 MNHEY and CDR2 SMNVEV (reference sequence). CDR3 length equals 12 residues. The CDR3 DNA follows: TGTGCCAGCAGGACAAACACCGGGGAGCTGTTTTTT. It yields the protein CASRTNTGELFF.

This chain links TRBV6-6 with TRBJ2-1, with TRBD1 identical over 10 bases. Unmatched junction bases numbered 1, after V lost 8 bases and J lost 0 bases. Germline V gene lookup returns CDR1 MNHNY and CDR2 SVGAGI (reference sequence). The CDR3 extends over 14 amino acids. The CDR3 region has the DNA TGTGCCAGCCGGGACAGGGGCTCCTACAATGAGCAGTTCTTC. Its protein is CASRDRGSYNEQFF.

The chain recombines TRBV10-3 with TRBJ2-1; TRBD2 aligns across 11 bases. V lost 10 bases to trimming and J lost 6 bases; unmatched junction nucleotides: 8. The CDR3 runs to 14 residues. From germline, CDR1 is ENHRY and CDR2 SYGVKD. CDR3 nucleotide sequence: TGTGCCACCGACCCGGGGACTAGCGGCAATGAGCAGTTCTTC. Translated, it gives CATDPGTSGNEQFF.

In DNA, the CDR3 is TGTGCCAGTAGTTCCGGGACTGAGTTGAACGAGCAGTACTTC. It yields the protein CASSSGTELNEQYF. The gene calls are TRBV19 and TRBJ2-7; the D gene is possibly TRBD2 (6 bases). Per the germline V gene, CDR1 is LNHDA and CDR2 is SQIVND (reference sequence). The ends were cut back, 5 bases at V and 5 bases at J, with 16 bases in the middle. The CDR3 contains 14 residues. Looking up the rest from reference TRBV19 and TRBJ2-7 gives the full variable domain: DGGITQSPKYLFRKEGQNVTLSCEQNLNHDAMYWYRQDPGQGLRLIYYSQIVNDFQKGDIAEGYSVSREKKESFPLTVTSAQKNPTAFYLCASSSGTELNEQYFGPGTRLTVT.

This clone is a singleton in its sample. As DNA, the CDR3 is TGTGCCAGCAGCTCGCCAGGGGAGGGGAACACTGAAGCTTTCTTT. Its protein is CASSSPGEGNTEAFF. The rearrangement links TRBV7-2 to TRBJ1-1, with D possibly being TRBD1 (6 bases). Germline lookup yields CDR1 SGHTA and CDR2 FQGNSA. The CDR3 contains 15 residues. The V and J ends lost 4 bases and 1 base respectively, with 13 bases between them.

The V and J genes are TRBV6-5 and TRBJ1-5; 7 nucleotides match TRBD1. Germline V CDR1 and CDR2: MNHEY, SVGAGI. The V and J ends lost 7 bases and 4 bases, in that order; junction bases with no gene match: 7. The CDR3 consists of 14 residues. The CDR3 DNA reads TGTGCCAGCAACTGGGACAGATGGAATCAGCCCCAGCATTTT. This codes for CASNWDRWNQPQHF.

In its sample, this clone was seen once. The J gene is TRBJ2-5, the V gene TRBV20-1; a weak D match, TRBD1 (5 bases). V lost 3 bases, J lost 4 bases, and 12 bases lay in between. CDR3 length: 13 residues. Germline CDR1 is DFQATT and CDR2 is SNEGSKA (reference sequence). CDR3 residues: CSASPQGIETQYF. The CDR3 region has the DNA TGCAGTGCTAGTCCGCAGGGAATAGAGACCCAGTACTTC.

The genes are TRBV2 and TRBJ2-7, with TRBD2 matching 10 bases. The germline V gene encodes CDR1 SNHLY and CDR2 FYNNEI. The CDR3 covers 13 residues. The trim removed 10 bases at V and 0 bases at J, leaving 3 bases unmatched. The CDR3 loop reads CATASGGSYEQYF. The CDR3 coding sequence is TGTGCCACCGCTAGCGGGGGCTCCTACGAGCAGTACTTC.

The chain has TRBV5-1 and TRBJ2-5, with D possibly TRBD2 on 5 matching bases. Trimming shortened V by 0 bases and J by 5 bases, and 14 bases separated the two germline ends. The CDR3 runs to 15 residues. CDR1 SGHRS and CDR2 YFSETQ come from the germline V gene. Written as DNA, the CDR3 is TGCGCCAGCAGCTTGGACGGACTGTCGGTGGAGACCCAGTACTTC. Translated: CASSLDGLSVETQYF.

V gene TRBV27 combines with J gene TRBJ2-7; the match to TRBD1 covers 7 bases. The CDR3 covers 17 residues. Germline CDR1 reads MNHEY; CDR2 reads SMNVEV (reference sequence). The V segment lost 5 bases and the J segment 0 bases; nucleotides outside the gene matches: 13. The CDR3 region is CASSPHPTGVISYEQYF. The DNA of the CDR3 is TGTGCCAGCAGTCCCCATCCCACAGGGGTCATCTCCTACGAGCAGTACTTC.

V is TRBV7-9 and J is TRBJ2-2; possibly TRBD2 for D (6 bases). The CDR3 contains 14 residues. CDR1 and CDR2 (germline): SEHNR, FQNEAQ (reference sequence). Trimming stripped 2 bases from V and 8 bases from J, with 12 bases between. The CDR3 is CASSLSGDLGELFF. CDR3 sequence (DNA): TGTGCCAGCAGCTTATCCGGGGACTTGGGGGAGCTGTTTTTT.

The chain has TRBV5-1 and TRBJ2-2; 7 bases align to TRBD1. The CDR3 consists of 15 residues. J lost 2 bases, V lost 4 bases, and 5 bases had no gene match. Germline-derived CDR1 and CDR2 are SGHRS and YFSETQ. The CDR3 region is CASSRDSINTGELFF. Written as DNA, the CDR3 is TGCGCCAGCAGCCGGGACAGTATAAACACCGGGGAGCTGTTTTTT.

The chain carries TRBV13 and TRBJ2-1; D unresolved. With 5 bases removed from V and 12 bases from J, the gap between germline ends came to 20 bases. CDR3 length: 14 residues. CDR1 is PRHDT and CDR2 is FYEKMQ in the germline V gene (reference sequence). CDR3 sequence reads: CASSTLASFGGQFF. The CDR3 coding sequence is TGTGCCAGCAGCACTCTGGCCAGCTTCGGCGGGCAGTTCTTC.

The chain joins TRBV28 to TRBJ1-4, with TRBD1 as a possible D gene (5 bases). The V gene lost 4 bases and the J gene lost 11 bases, with 17 bases spanning the gap. Germline CDR1 reads MDHEN; CDR2 reads SYDVKM. The CDR3 sequence is 14 residues long. Here the CDR3 reads CASSSNGGRTKLFF. CDR3 nucleotide sequence: TGTGCCAGCAGTTCGAACGGGGGTAGGACGAAACTGTTTTTT.

The rearrangement joins TRBV2 to TRBJ2-6; 12 bases align to TRBD1. The CDR3 spans 17 residues. J gave up 0 bases and V 6 bases, and 3 bases lay outside the gene matches. The germline CDR1 and CDR2 sequences are SNHLY and FYNNEI. The CDR3 sequence is CASRGTGGNSGANVLTF. As DNA, the CDR3 is TGTGCCAGCAGGGGGACAGGGGGCAACTCTGGGGCCAACGTCCTGACTTTC.

The CDR3 reads CASSLGDSSYEQYF. DNA for the CDR3: TGTGCCAGCAGCCTCGGGGACAGCTCCTACGAGCAGTACTTC. This sequence joins TRBV6-5 and TRBJ2-7; TRBD1 matches at 7 bases. The germline CDR1 and CDR2 sequences are MNHEY and SVGAGI. This CDR3 is 14 amino acids long. The V gene end was trimmed by 6 bases and the J gene end by 0 bases; junction bases not matched to a gene: 5.

This clone appeared a few times. J is TRBJ1-5 and V is TRBV19, with 8 bases identical to TRBD1. Germline-derived CDR1 and CDR2 are LNHDA and SQIVND (reference sequence). The trim removed 4 bases at V and 2 bases at J, leaving 7 bases unmatched. CDR3 length equals 16 residues. CDR3 nucleotide sequence: TGTGCCAGTAGTACCCAGGGGGCGGGAGGCAATCAGCCCCAGCATTTT. This translates into CASSTQGAGGNQPQHF.

This chain connects TRBV11-1 to TRBJ2-1; tentatively, D is TRBD1 (6 bases). The CDR3 length is 15 residues. V gave up 8 bases and J gave up 8 bases, with 22 bases separating them. The germline gives CDR1 SGHAT, CDR2 FQDESV (reference sequence). CDR3 protein: CASGPGTSLIDEQFF. For the CDR3, the DNA is TGTGCCAGCGGTCCCGGGACAAGTCTTATCGATGAGCAGTTCTTC.